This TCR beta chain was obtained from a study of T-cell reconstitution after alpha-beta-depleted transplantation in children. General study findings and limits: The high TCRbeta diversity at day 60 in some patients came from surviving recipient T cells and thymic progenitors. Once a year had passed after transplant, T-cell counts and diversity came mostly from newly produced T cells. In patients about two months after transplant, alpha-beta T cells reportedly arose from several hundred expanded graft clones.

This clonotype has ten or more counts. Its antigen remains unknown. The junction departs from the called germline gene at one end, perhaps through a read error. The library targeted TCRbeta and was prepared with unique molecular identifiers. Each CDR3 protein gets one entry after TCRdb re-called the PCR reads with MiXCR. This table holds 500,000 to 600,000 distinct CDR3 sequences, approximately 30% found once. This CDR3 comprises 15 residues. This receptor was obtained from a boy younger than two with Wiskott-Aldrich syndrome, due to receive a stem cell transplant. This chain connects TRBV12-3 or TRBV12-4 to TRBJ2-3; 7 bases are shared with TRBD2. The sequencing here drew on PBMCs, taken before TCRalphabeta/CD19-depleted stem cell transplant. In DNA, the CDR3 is TGTGCCAGCAGCTTAGTTAGCGGGAGCACAGATACGCAGTATTTT. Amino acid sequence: CASSLVSGSTDTQYF.